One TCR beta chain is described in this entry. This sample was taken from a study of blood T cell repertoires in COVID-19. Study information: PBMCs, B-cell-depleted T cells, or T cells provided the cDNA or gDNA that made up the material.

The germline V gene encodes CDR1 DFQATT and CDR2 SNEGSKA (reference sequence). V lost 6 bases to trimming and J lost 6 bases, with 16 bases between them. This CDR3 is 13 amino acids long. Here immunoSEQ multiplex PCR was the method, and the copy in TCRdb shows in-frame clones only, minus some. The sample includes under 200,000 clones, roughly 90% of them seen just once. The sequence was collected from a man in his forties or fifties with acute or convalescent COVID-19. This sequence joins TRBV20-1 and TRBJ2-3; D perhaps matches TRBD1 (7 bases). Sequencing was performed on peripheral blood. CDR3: CSASGGGADTQYF. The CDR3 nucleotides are TGCAGTGCAAGTGGAGGGGGCGCGGATACGCAGTATTTT.